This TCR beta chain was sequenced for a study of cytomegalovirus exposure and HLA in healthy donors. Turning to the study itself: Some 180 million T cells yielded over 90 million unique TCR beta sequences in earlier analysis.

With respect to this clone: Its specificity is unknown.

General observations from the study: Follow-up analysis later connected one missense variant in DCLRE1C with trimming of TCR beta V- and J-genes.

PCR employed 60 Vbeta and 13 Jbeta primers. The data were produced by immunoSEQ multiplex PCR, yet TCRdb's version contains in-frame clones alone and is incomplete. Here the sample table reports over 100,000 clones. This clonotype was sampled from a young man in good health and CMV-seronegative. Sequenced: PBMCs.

Here the CDR3 DNA reads TGTGCCAGCAAGGGGGGGACCACCTACGAGCAGTACTTC. Encoded protein: CASKGGTTYEQYF. The V call is TRBV6-5, the J call TRBJ2-7, with a possible D match to TRBD2 (7 bases). V lost 7 bases and J lost 2, with 12 bases in between. The CDR3 is 13 residues long. The V gene's germline CDR1 is MNHEY and CDR2 SVGAGI.